This is a list of T cell receptor beta chains from one sample in a study of blood T cell repertoires in COVID-19. Clones were sequenced by immunoSEQ multiplex PCR, and TCRdb holds only the in-frame ones, with some missing. Among 340,000 or so clones listed, about 83% were seen once. The sequencing sample was made of peripheral blood. The receptor set was obtained from a man younger than 45 with active or convalescent COVID-19. Each CDR3 is given with its conserved first and last residue. A D gene is named only where the DNA matches it firmly. The size field is filled for only some rows; it gives once, few, many or a size class.

d_call	j_call	v_call	clone_size	cdr3_nt	cdr3_aa
-	TRBJ2-1	TRBV6-2/TRBV6-3	-	TGTGCCAGCAGTTCCCCGGGGGACTTGTCCCACAATGAGCAGTTCTTC	CASSSPGDLSHNEQFF
-	TRBJ1-6	TRBV10-3	-	TGTGCCATCAGTGAGGCACTTGGCGGGGGCTCACCCCTCCACTTT	CAISEALGGGSPLHF
TRBD2	TRBJ2-3	TRBV13	-	TGTGCCAGCACCCTGCGACTAGCATCAGATACGCAGTATTTT	CASTLRLASDTQYF
-	TRBJ1-3	TRBV5-1	-	TGCGCCAGCAGCTTGGAGGGACTGGCGGCCGGAAACACCATATATTTT	CASSLEGLAAGNTIYF
-	TRBJ2-7	TRBV30	-	TGTGCCTGGAGACAGGGTGGCTACGAGCAGTACTTC	CAWRQGGYEQYF
-	TRBJ2-7	TRBV4-3	-	TGCGCCAGCAGCCGCGGACCGGTCGGGGGATACGAGCAGTACTTC	CASSRGPVGGYEQYF
-	TRBJ1-3	TRBV18	-	TGTGCCAGCTCCCGCGACCCGAGGGCGCACGGAAACACCATATATTTT	CASSRDPRAHGNTIYF
-	TRBJ2-2	TRBV28	-	TGTGCCAGCAGTGTTCGAGGTGGGGAGCTGTTTTTT	CASSVRGGELFF
-	TRBJ2-7	TRBV27	-	TGTGCCAGCAGTTTATCGTACAGGGCCGAGCAGTACTTC	CASSLSYRAEQYF
TRBD2	TRBJ2-7	TRBV4-2	-	TGTGCCAGCAGCCCGCCGGGACTAGCGGGCTACGAGCAGTACTTC	CASSPPGLAGYEQYF
-	TRBJ1-6	TRBV11-2	-	TGTGCCAGCAGTCGGTTGACAGGCCTTAATTCACCCCTCCACTTT	CASSRLTGLNSPLHF
TRBD2	TRBJ2-7	TRBV5-1	-	TGCGCCAGCAGCTTGGCCCAGACTAGCGGGAGGGCCTCGAGGGGTTACGAGCAGTACTTC	CASSLAQTSGRASRGYEQYF
-	TRBJ2-7	TRBV7-9	-	TGTGCCAGCAGCTTAGCCAGGGGCTACGAGCAGTACTTC	CASSLARGYEQYF
-	TRBJ2-6	TRBV10-3	-	TGTGCCATCAGGGACAGCCAAGACTCTGGGGCCAACGTCCTGACTTTC	CAIRDSQDSGANVLTF
TRBD1	TRBJ1-4	TRBV2	few	TGTGCCAGCAGTCGGGGGACAGGCTATAATGAAAAACTGTTTTTT	CASSRGTGYNEKLFF
-	TRBJ2-1	TRBV30	-	TGTGCCTGGAATCGCGGGACCTACAATGAGCAGTTCTTC	CAWNRGTYNEQFF
-	TRBJ2-3	TRBV19	-	TGTGCCAGTAGTATATATGGAGGGGAGGCTAGCACAGATACGCAGTATTTT	CASSIYGGEASTDTQYF
-	TRBJ2-4	TRBV18	-	TGTGCCAGCTCACCGGGCCCAGCCAAAAACATTCAGTACTTC	CASSPGPAKNIQYF
TRBD2	TRBJ2-7	TRBV27	-	TGTGCCAGCAGCCGCGTGCTAGCGGGAGGGCCCCACGAGCAGTACTTC	CASSRVLAGGPHEQYF
TRBD1	TRBJ1-1	TRBV5-4	-	TGTGCCAGCAGCTCGAGGACAGGGGCGGGTCTGAACACTGAAGCTTTCTTT	CASSSRTGAGLNTEAFF
-	TRBJ2-3	TRBV7-2	-	TGTGCCAGCAGCTTAGCAGGGGGTTTTACCACAGATACGCAGTATTTT	CASSLAGGFTTDTQYF
TRBD1	TRBJ2-7	TRBV4-2	-	TGTGCCAGCAGCCAAGAAGGAAGACAGGGGGCTCCCTACGAGCAGTACTTC	CASSQEGRQGAPYEQYF
-	TRBJ1-4	TRBV13	-	TGTGCCAGCAGCTTATCCGGACTTAATGAAAAACTGTTTTTT	CASSLSGLNEKLFF
-	TRBJ2-1	TRBV4-1	-	TGCGCCAGCAGCCAAGATTTCGGCAGGGGCTCCTACAATGAGCAGTTCTTC	CASSQDFGRGSYNEQFF
TRBD1	TRBJ1-3	TRBV6-6	once	TGTGCCAGCAGTTTAGGGGACAGTCTTTTTGGAAACACCATATATTTT	CASSLGDSLFGNTIYF
-	TRBJ1-6	TRBV5-6	-	TGTGCCAGCCGGGATTGGAGCTCCTATAATTCACCCCTCCACTTT	CASRDWSSYNSPLHF
-	TRBJ2-2	TRBV27	once	TGTGCCAGCAGGTGGCTTTCGAACACCGGGGAGCTGTTTTTT	CASRWLSNTGELFF
-	TRBJ1-6	TRBV28	-	TGTGCCAGCAGGGGCCCGGGGGGGGCCAATTCACCCCTCCACTTT	CASRGPGGANSPLHF
-	TRBJ1-5	TRBV7-8	-	TGTGCCAGCAGCAACTATTACAGGGCTACGAGCAATCAGCCCCAGCATTTT	CASSNYYRATSNQPQHF
TRBD1	TRBJ2-7	TRBV5-5	-	TGTGCCAGCAGCTTGGGACAGGGTTCCTACGAGCAGTACTTC	CASSLGQGSYEQYF
TRBD2	TRBJ2-5	TRBV19	-	TGTGCCAGTAGTATAGGACTAGCGGGGGGAGTGACCCAGTACTTC	CASSIGLAGGVTQYF
TRBD2	TRBJ2-7	TRBV28	-	TGTGCCAGCAGTTCCCCGGGACTAGCGGGCCCCGAGCAGTACTTC	CASSSPGLAGPEQYF
TRBD1	TRBJ1-2	TRBV29-1	-	TGCAGCGTCCTTAAGACAGGGAGCCCCTGGGAGTATGGCTACACCTTC	CSVLKTGSPWEYGYTF
-	TRBJ1-1	TRBV21-1	-	TGTGCCAGCAGACCCAAGGGGTTTGGCGCTTTCTTT	CASRPKGFGAFF
-	TRBJ2-5	TRBV11-3	-	TGTGCCAGCAGCTTAGGGAAGGGGAAGACCCAGTACTTC	CASSLGKGKTQYF
-	TRBJ1-6	TRBV9	-	TGTGCCAGCAGCCCTTCAACGTCGGGGGTTAATTCACCCCTCCACTTT	CASSPSTSGVNSPLHF
-	TRBJ2-1	TRBV11-3	-	TGTGCCAGCAGCTTGGAGGGGGGGCCTTACAATGAGCAGTTCTTC	CASSLEGGPYNEQFF
TRBD1	TRBJ2-5	TRBV7-2	-	TGTGCCACCTCCTCGAGACAGGGGGCGAGAAGGGAGACCCAGTACTTC	CATSSRQGARRETQYF
TRBD1	TRBJ2-5	TRBV19	-	TGTGCCAGTAGTATTGGGTCCGGGACAGGTAAAGAGACCCAGTACTTC	CASSIGSGTGKETQYF
-	TRBJ1-1	TRBV30	-	TGTGCCTGGAGGCAGCCAGGGAACACTGAAGCTTTCTTT	CAWRQPGNTEAFF
-	TRBJ1-4	TRBV7-2	-	TGTGCCAGCAGTCCCGTTGCTAATGAAAAACTGTTTTTT	CASSPVANEKLFF
-	TRBJ1-2	TRBV28	few	TGTGCCAGCAGCCCCCGTAACGTAGTAGGCTACACCTTC	CASSPRNVVGYTF
TRBD2	TRBJ2-3	TRBV18	-	TGTGCCAGCTCACCTAATCGTGGCGGGAGGACAGATACGCAGTATTTT	CASSPNRGGRTDTQYF
-	TRBJ2-7	TRBV30	-	TGTGCCTGGAAAAGGGGCGGAGCCTACGAGCAGTACTTC	CAWKRGGAYEQYF
TRBD1	TRBJ1-1	TRBV6-5	-	TGTGCCAGCAGTCGGACAGGGTACACTGAAGCTTTCTTT	CASSRTGYTEAFF
TRBD2	TRBJ2-7	TRBV4-1	-	TGCGCCAGCAGCCAGCCACTAGCGGGAGGGCCTCGCGAGCAGTACTTC	CASSQPLAGGPREQYF
TRBD1	TRBJ1-1	TRBV29-1	-	TGCAGCGTCTCCACGGACAGGCCTTTCCCTGAAGCTTTCTTT	CSVSTDRPFPEAFF
TRBD2	TRBJ2-7	TRBV4-2	-	TGTGCCAGCAGCCAAGCCCTTCCCCCTCAGCGGGGGGACTCCTACGAGCAGTACTTC	CASSQALPPQRGDSYEQYF
-	TRBJ1-2	TRBV27	-	TGTGCCAGCAGTCCTTGGACACTAAAGAATGGCTACACCTTC	CASSPWTLKNGYTF
-	TRBJ2-7	TRBV4-1	-	TGCGCCAGCAGCCAAGATAGGAGACAGTTCTACGAGCAGTACTTC	CASSQDRRQFYEQYF
TRBD2	TRBJ2-7	TRBV15	-	TGTGCCACCAGCGCGGGGGGGCGAGAGCAGTACTTC	CATSAGGREQYF
-	TRBJ1-6	TRBV3-1/TRBV3-2	-	TGTGCCAGCAGCCAAAGGGAGGTGGGTTCACCCCTCCACTTT	CASSQREVGSPLHF
-	TRBJ2-7	TRBV21-1	many	TGTGCCAGCAGCCGAGCGGGATGCTACGAGCAGTACTTC	CASSRAGCYEQYF
-	TRBJ1-1	TRBV6-5	-	TGTGCCGGAACACAGGGATTTATGAACACTGAAGCTTTCTTT	CAGTQGFMNTEAFF
-	TRBJ1-3	TRBV3-1/TRBV3-2	-	TGTGCCAGCAGTTCCCAGGGAAACACCATATATTTT	CASSSQGNTIYF
-	TRBJ1-3	TRBV7-2	-	TGTGCCAGCAGCAGGGGGGGTACCTCTGGAAACACCATATATTTT	CASSRGGTSGNTIYF
TRBD2	TRBJ2-1	TRBV5-1	-	TGCGCCAGCAGCTTGGCTAGCGGGGCGGGTTACAATGAGCAGTTCTTC	CASSLASGAGYNEQFF